These 9 T cell receptor beta chains came from one sample sequenced in a study of blood T cell repertoires in COVID-19. Assay: immunoSEQ multiplex PCR; the TCRdb copy retains only in-frame clones and omits some. The sample holds 200,000 to 250,000 clones, 80% to 95% seen once. The source material was peripheral blood. Source of these receptors: a man in his fifties or sixties with COVID-19, enrolled during active disease.

The chain recombines TRBV11-1 with TRBJ2-3, with 13 bases lining up with TRBD2. CDR3 size: 16 residues. V shed 5 bases, J shed 5 bases, and the junction held 7 bases outside the gene matches. Germline V gives CDR1 SGHAT, CDR2 FQDESV (reference sequence). This CDR3 reads CASSTGTSGVRDTQYF. As DNA, the CDR3 is TGTGCCAGCAGCACCGGGACTAGCGGGGTCCGAGATACGCAGTATTTT.

This clone was detected a few times. This sequence joins TRBV27 and TRBJ1-2; 8 nucleotides agree with TRBD1. In germline, CDR1 is MNHEY, CDR2 SMNVEV (reference sequence). Unmatched junction bases numbered 11, after V lost 5 bases and J lost 6 bases. The CDR3 sequence is 15 residues long. CDR3: CASSQVAGQGDGYTF. The CDR3 bases are TGTGCCAGCAGTCAAGTGGCCGGACAGGGAGATGGCTACACCTTC.

This clone was detected only a few times. The chain employs TRBV10-2 and TRBJ1-2; 12 bases agree with TRBD1. This CDR3 is 18 amino acids long. Trimming at V came to 4 bases and at J to 4 bases, leaving 13 bases not matched to a gene. Germline-derived CDR1 and CDR2 are WSHSY and SAAADI. CDR3 coding DNA: TGCGCCAGCAGTGGATCCGGGACAGGGGGCCGAGGGTCCTATGGCTACACCTTC. Translation gives CASSGSGTGGRGSYGYTF.

The rearrangement links TRBV4-1 to TRBJ2-1, with 12 bases fitting TRBD2. CDR1 and CDR2 from the germline V gene are MGHRA and YSYEKL. The CDR3 length is 17 residues. Trimming removed 0 bases from V and 8 bases from J; junction bases left unmatched: 8. This chain's CDR3 is CASSQDWASGGAYEQFF. The CDR3 coding sequence is TGCGCCAGCAGCCAAGATTGGGCTAGCGGGGGGGCATATGAGCAGTTCTTC.

This clone came up once. The V gene is TRBV5-1, the J gene TRBJ2-7, with TRBD2 matching over 7 bases. This CDR3 is 14 amino acids long. The V gene end was trimmed by 4 bases and the J gene end by 0 bases; junction bases not matched to a gene: 4. CDR1 and CDR2 from the germline V gene are SGHRS and YFSETQ. The CDR3 DNA follows: TGCGCCAGCAGCCCCAGGACTAGCTCCTACGAGCAGTACTTC. It specifies CASSPRTSSYEQYF.

The gene calls are TRBV19 and TRBJ2-7; the match to TRBD1 covers 7 bases. With V trimmed by 4 bases and J by 4 bases, 7 bases remained unmatched. Per the germline V gene, CDR1 is LNHDA and CDR2 is SQIVND (reference sequence). The CDR3 has 14 residues. This CDR3 reads CASSRGGSPYEQYF. For the CDR3, the DNA is TGTGCCAGTAGTAGAGGGGGCTCCCCTTACGAGCAGTACTTC.

J is TRBJ2-1 and V is TRBV6-2 or TRBV6-3; D is possibly TRBD2 (5 bases). CDR1 is MNHEY and CDR2 is SVGEGT in the germline V gene. The CDR3 spans 15 residues. Deletions cut 6 bases from V and 5 bases from J, with 17 bases between. DNA for the CDR3: TGTGCCAGCAGCATTACTAGGATTCAAAACAATGAGCAGTTCTTC. The encoded protein is CASSITRIQNNEQFF.

The rearrangement links TRBV10-3 to TRBJ2-3, with TRBD1 identical over 8 bases. The CDR3 loop spans 18 amino acids. Trimming at V came to 2 bases and at J to 3 bases, leaving 13 bases not matched to a gene. Per germline, CDR1 ENHRY and CDR2 SYGVKD. CDR3 region: CAISELPGQGRETDTQYF. DNA of the CDR3: TGTGCCATCAGTGAGCTGCCAGGACAGGGTCGGGAGACAGATACGCAGTATTTT.

The V gene is TRBV3-1 (or the pseudogene TRBV3-2), the J gene TRBJ2-1, with D possibly TRBD1 on 5 matching bases. The CDR3 consists of 14 residues. Germline lookup yields CDR1 LGHDT and CDR2 YNNKEL (reference sequence). With 1 base removed from V and 5 bases from J, the gap between germline ends came to 9 bases. The CDR3 loop is CASSQVSGNNEQFF. The CDR3, as DNA: TGTGCCAGCAGCCAAGTGTCAGGGAACAATGAGCAGTTCTTC.